This T cell receptor (beta chain) was identified in a study of neurological immune-mediated disorders. Study-wide results and limits: Across subjects, expanded clones had no CDR3 amino acid sequences in common, pointing to private repertoires in all groups. Phylogenetic grouping put 18 of 34 multiple sclerosis patients' repertoires into one related-CDR3 cluster, a possible signature. The highest TCR clonal expansion occurred in HTLV-1-associated myelopathy; multiple sclerosis fell below healthy controls.

This clonotype was observed many times. What it recognizes is unknown. The germline V gene encodes CDR1 DFQATT and CDR2 SNEGSKA (reference sequence). This CDR3 region has 11 residues. Trimming removed 4 bases from V and 9 bases from J, with 10 bases in between. From the 5' RACE reads, TCRdb called clonotypes with MiXCR, one entry per CDR3 protein. The sample has around 70,000 distinct CDR3 sequences; about 5% are singletons. The sequence was collected from a woman between 65 and 79 years old with multiple sclerosis. Sequencing was carried out using PBMCs. The V gene is TRBV20-1, the J gene TRBJ2-1, with D possibly being TRBD2 (6 bases). CDR3 nucleotide sequence: TGCAGTGCTACGACCGGGGGTGAGCAGTTCTTC. As protein: CSATTGGEQFF.